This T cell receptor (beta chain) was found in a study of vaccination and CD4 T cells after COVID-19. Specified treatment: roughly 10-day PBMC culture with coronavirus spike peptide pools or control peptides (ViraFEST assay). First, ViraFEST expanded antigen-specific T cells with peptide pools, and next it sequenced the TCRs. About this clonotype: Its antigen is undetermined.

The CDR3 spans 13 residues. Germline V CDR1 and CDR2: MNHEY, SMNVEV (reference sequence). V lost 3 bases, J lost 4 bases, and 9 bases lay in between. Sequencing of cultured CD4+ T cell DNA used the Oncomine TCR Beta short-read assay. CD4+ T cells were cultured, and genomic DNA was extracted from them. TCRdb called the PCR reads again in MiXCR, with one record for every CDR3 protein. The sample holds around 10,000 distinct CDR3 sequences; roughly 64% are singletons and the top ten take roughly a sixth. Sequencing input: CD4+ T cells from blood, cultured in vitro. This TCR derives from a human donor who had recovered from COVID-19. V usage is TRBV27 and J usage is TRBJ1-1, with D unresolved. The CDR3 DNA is TGTGCCAGCAGTTTTTCGCCCCGCACTGAAGCTTTCTTT. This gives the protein CASSFSPRTEAFF.